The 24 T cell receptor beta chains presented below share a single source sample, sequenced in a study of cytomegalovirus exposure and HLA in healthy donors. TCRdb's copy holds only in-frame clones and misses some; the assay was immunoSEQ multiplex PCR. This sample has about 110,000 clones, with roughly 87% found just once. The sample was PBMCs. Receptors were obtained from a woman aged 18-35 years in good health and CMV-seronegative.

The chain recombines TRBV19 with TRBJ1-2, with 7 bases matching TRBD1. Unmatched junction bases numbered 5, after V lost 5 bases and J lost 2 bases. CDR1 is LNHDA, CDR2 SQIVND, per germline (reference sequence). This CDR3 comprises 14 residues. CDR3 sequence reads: CASSGQTGNYGYTF. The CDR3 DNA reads TGTGCCAGTAGTGGGCAGACAGGGAACTATGGCTACACCTTC.

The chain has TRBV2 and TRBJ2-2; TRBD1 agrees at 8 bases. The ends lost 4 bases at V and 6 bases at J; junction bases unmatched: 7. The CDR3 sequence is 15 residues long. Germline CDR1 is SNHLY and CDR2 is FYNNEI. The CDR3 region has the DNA TGTGCCAGCAGTGGCGGACAGGGCGGGGCCGGGGAGCTGTTTTTT. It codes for CASSGGQGGAGELFF.

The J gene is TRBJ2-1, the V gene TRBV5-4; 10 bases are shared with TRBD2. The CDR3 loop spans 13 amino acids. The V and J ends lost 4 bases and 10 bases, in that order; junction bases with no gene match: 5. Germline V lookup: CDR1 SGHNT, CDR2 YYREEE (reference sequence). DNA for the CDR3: TGTGCCAGCAGCCCCCTAGCGGGAGACGAGCAGTTCTTC. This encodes CASSPLAGDEQFF.

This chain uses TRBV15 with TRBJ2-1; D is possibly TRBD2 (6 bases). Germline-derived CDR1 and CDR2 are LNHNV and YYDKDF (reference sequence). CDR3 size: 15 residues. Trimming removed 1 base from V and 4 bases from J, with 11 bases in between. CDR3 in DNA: TGTGCCACCAGCAGAGCGGGGGACGGATACAATGAGCAGTTCTTC. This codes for CATSRAGDGYNEQFF.

DNA for the CDR3: TGTGCCAGCAGTCCTACAGGGGGCGGTTCACCCCTCCACTTT. This gives the protein CASSPTGGGSPLHF. This rearrangement joins TRBV9 to TRBJ1-6, with 9 nucleotides matching TRBD1. The V gene end was trimmed by 5 bases and the J gene end by 9 bases; junction bases not matched to a gene: 6. Germline V gene data show CDR1 as SGDLS and CDR2 as YYNGEE. The CDR3 sequence is 14 residues long.

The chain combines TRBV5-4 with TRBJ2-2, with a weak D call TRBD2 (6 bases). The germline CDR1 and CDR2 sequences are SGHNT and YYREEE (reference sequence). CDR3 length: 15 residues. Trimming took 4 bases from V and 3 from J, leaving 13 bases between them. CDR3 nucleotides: TGTGCCAGCAGCGGGAGGCCCGGGGACACCGGGGAGCTGTTTTTT. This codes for CASSGRPGDTGELFF.

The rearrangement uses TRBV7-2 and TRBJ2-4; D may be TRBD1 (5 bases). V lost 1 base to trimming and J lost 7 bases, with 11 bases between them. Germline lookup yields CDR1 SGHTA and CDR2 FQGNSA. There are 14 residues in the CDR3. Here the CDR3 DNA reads TGTGCCAGCAGCTTAGTATCGACAGATAACATTCAGTACTTC. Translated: CASSLVSTDNIQYF.

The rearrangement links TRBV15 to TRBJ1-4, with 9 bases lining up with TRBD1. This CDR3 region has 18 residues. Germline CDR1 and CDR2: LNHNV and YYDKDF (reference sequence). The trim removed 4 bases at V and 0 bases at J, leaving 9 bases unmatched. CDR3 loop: CATSNLPGQGSTNEKLFF. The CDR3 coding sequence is TGTGCCACCAGCAATTTACCGGGACAGGGATCAACTAATGAAAAACTGTTTTTT.

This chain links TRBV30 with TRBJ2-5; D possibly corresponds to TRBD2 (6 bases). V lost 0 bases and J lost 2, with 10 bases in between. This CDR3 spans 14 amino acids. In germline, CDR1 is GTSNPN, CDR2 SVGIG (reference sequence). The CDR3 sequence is CAWSVIRGQETQYF. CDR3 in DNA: TGTGCCTGGAGTGTAATACGGGGGCAAGAGACCCAGTACTTC. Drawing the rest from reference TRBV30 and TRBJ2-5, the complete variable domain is SQTIHQWPATLVQPVGSPLSLECTVEGTSNPNLYWYRQAAGRGLQLLFYSVGIGQISSEVPQNLSASRPQDRQFILSSKKLLLSDSGFYLCAWSVIRGQETQYFGPGTRLLVL.

The CDR3: CASSQGPSGSYEQYF. CDR3 sequence (DNA): TGCGCCAGCAGCCAAGGACCTAGCGGGAGCTACGAGCAGTACTTC. The chain recombines TRBV4-3 with TRBJ2-7; 10 positions match TRBD2. CDR1 is LGHNA and CDR2 is YSLEER in the germline V gene. V lost 1 base to trimming and J lost 3 bases; unmatched junction nucleotides: 3. This CDR3 is 15 amino acids long.

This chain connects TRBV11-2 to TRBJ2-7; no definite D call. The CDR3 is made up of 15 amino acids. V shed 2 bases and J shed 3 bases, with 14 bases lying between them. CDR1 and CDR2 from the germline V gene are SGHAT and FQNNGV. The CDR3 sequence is CASSLLYELIYEQYF. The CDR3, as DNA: TGTGCCAGCAGCTTACTTTACGAGCTCATCTACGAGCAGTACTTC. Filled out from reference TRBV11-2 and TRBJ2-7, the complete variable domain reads EAGVAQSPRYKIIEKRQSVAFWCNPISGHATLYWYQQILGQGPKLLIQFQNNGVVDDSQLPKDRFSAERLKGVDSTLKIQPAKLEDSAVYLCASSLLYELIYEQYFGPGTRLTVT.

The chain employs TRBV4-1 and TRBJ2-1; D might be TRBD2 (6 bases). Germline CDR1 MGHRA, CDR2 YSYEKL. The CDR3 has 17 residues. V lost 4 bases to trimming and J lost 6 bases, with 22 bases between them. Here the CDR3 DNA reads TGCGCCAGCAGCCCTGGCATATATGGGGAGGACTTCAATGAGCAGTTCTTC. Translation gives CASSPGIYGEDFNEQFF.

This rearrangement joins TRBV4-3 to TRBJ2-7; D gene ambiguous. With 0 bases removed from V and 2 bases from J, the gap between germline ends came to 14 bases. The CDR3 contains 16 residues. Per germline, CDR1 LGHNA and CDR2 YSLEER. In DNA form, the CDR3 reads TGCGCCAGCAGCCAAGATCGCGTCTACAGCACCTACGAGCAGTACTTC. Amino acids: CASSQDRVYSTYEQYF.

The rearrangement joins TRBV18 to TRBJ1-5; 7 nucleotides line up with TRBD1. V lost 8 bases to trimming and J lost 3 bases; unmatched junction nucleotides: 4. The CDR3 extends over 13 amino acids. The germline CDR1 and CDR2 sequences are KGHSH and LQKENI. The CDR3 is CASQGQYNQPQHF. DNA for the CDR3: TGTGCCAGCCAGGGACAGTACAATCAGCCCCAGCATTTT.

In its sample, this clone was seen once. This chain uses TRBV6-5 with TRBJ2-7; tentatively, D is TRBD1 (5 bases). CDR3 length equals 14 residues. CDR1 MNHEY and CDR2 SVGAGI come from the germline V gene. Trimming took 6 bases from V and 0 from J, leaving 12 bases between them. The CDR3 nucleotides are TGTGCCAGCAGCGACAGACCGAGCTCCTACGAGCAGTACTTC. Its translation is CASSDRPSSYEQYF.

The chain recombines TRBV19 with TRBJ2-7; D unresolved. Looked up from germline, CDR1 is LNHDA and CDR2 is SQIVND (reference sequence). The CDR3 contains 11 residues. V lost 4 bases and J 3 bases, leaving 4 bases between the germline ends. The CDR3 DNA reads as TGTGCCAGTAGTAAGAGCTACGAGCAGTACTTC. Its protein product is CASSKSYEQYF.

CDR3 nucleotide sequence: TGTGCAAGTCGCTTAGTAGAGGGGGCGATTAACTATGGCTACACCTTC. Protein sequence: CASRLVEGAINYGYTF. The rearrangement uses TRBV12-2 and TRBJ1-2; the D call TRBD1 from the table was never checked on the DNA. TRBV12-2 is a listed pseudogene. The CDR3 consists of 16 residues.

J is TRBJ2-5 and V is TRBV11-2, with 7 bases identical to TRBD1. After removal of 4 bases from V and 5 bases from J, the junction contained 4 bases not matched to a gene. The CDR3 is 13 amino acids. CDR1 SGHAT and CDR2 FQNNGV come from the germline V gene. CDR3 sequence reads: CASSSTGMETQYF. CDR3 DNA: TGTGCCAGCAGCTCGACAGGGATGGAGACCCAGTACTTC.

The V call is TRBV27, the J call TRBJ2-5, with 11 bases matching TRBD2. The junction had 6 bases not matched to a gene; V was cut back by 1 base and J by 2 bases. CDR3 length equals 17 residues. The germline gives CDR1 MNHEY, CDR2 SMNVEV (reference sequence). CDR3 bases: TGTGCCAGCAGTTTATTCTCCGGGACTAGCGGACAAGAGACCCAGTACTTC. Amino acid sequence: CASSLFSGTSGQETQYF.

CDR3: CSVVYSGVTEAFF. The CDR3 region has the DNA TGCAGCGTTGTATACAGCGGGGTCACTGAAGCTTTCTTT. This chain uses TRBV29-1 with TRBJ1-1; D gene unclear. V was cut by 4 bases and J by 4 bases, with 13 bases left in between. Germline CDR1 SQVTM, CDR2 ANQGSEA. This CDR3 contains 13 residues.

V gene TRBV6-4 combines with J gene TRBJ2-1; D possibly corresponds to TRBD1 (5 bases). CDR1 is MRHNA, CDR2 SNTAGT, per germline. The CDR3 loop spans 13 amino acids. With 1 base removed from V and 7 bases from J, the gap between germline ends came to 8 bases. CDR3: CASSDFPGNEQFF. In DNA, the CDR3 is TGTGCCAGCAGTGACTTTCCAGGGAATGAGCAGTTCTTC.

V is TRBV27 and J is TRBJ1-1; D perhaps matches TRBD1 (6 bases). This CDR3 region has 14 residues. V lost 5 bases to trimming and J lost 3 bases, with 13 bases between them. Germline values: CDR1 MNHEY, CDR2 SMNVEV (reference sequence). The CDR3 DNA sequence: TGTGCCAGCAGTCCCGGGGGGGCGTACACTGAAGCTTTCTTT. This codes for CASSPGGAYTEAFF.

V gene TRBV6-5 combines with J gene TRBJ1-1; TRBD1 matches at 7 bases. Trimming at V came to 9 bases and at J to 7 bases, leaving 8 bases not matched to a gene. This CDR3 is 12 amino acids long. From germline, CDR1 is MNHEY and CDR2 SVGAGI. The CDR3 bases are TGTGCCAGTAAGACAGGGTTCAATGAAGCTTTCTTT. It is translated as CASKTGFNEAFF.

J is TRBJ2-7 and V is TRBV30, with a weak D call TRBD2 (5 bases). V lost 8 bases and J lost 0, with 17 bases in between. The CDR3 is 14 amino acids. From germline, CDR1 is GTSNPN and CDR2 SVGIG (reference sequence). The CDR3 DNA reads TGTGCCGGAGTCTACCGGGAAAGCTCCTACGAGCAGTACTTC. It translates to CAGVYRESSYEQYF.